Described below is a single TCR beta chain sequence and its context. This sample stems from a study of blood T cell repertoires in COVID-19. The overall study: Material from acute and convalescent COVID-19 was sourced from the United States, Italy and Spain. In each case, the material was cDNA or gDNA derived from T cells, B-cell-depleted T cells, or PBMCs.

Methods used by the authors: Reference gene primer amplification gave estimated nucleated cell counts. Sequencing was performed with immunoSEQ multiplex PCR; in TCRdb, only in-frame clones are kept and a portion is missing. The DNA gave D and trimming, while V, J and clone size come from that table. This table holds about 240,000 clones, roughly 80% found once. Sequences were obtained from peripheral blood. The source is an elderly woman with acute or convalescent COVID-19.

The CDR3 sequence is CASSLPLASGGELFF. CDR3 nucleotides: TGTGCCAGCAGCTTACCTTTAGCGTCCGGCGGGGAGCTGTTTTTT. V is TRBV7-8 and J is TRBJ2-2; a weak D match, TRBD2 (5 bases). There are 15 residues in the CDR3. The germline V gene encodes CDR1 SGHVS and CDR2 FQNEAQ. The V and J ends lost 2 bases and 7 bases respectively, with 14 bases between them.